The clone carrying this T cell receptor beta chain has at least ten counts. The antigen is unknown. These data originate in a study of T-cell reconstitution after alpha-beta-depleted transplantation in children. V shed 0 bases, J shed 5 bases, and the junction held 4 bases outside the gene matches. Germline V gene sequence: CDR1 SGHTS, CDR2 YDEGEE. The length of the CDR3 is 15 residues. Study results and limitations: Newly made T cells mostly supplied T-cell counts and diversity one year after transplant.

Preparation of the TCRbeta library involved a method that used unique molecular identifiers. TCRdb re-derived calls from the PCR reads in MiXCR, one entry per CDR3 protein. The table records approximately 210,000 distinct CDR3 sequences, roughly a sixth of them present only once. J is TRBJ1-5 and V is TRBV5-8; 8 bases fit TRBD1. This clonotype originated in a male patient aged 2 to 9 who had a stem cell transplant for acute lymphoblastic leukemia, so the T cells may come from the graft donor. The sequenced sample was PBMCs, mostly from graft donor cells, obtained 360 days after TCRalphabeta/CD19-depleted stem cell transplant. In nucleotides, the CDR3 is TGTGCCAGCAGCTTGGACCCGGACAGGGATCAGCCCCAGCATTTT. Translating it yields CASSLDPDRDQPQHF.